These 23 T cell receptor beta chains share one sample of origin, sequenced in a study of regulatory T cells in long-lasting Graves disease (dated by TCRdb to the early 2020s). Preparation of the library involved multiplex PCR. Instrument on record: Illumina HiSeq 4000. To build TCR beta libraries, CDR3 regions were amplified by Arm-PCR using iRepertoire HTBI primers. TCRdb trimmed the raw reads at Q25, called clones with MiXCR and kept productive beta chains. For every CDR3 protein sequence, its rows merge into one entry that carries the most common genes and DNA. This sample is represented by a few hundred thousand distinct CDR3 sequences; approximately 12% of them were singletons. The ten top clones hold more than 8.5% of the sample. The time point label for this specimen denotes: newly diagnosed GD, antithyroid drugs for less than 3 months. For both TCR sequencing and RNA sequencing, RNA was extracted from PBMCs using TRIzol.

These same data were also listed under a study on T cells in Graves' hyperthyroidism and ophthalmopathy.

The specimen was peripheral blood mononuclear cells (PBMCs), collected at new diagnosis, from a patient treated with antithyroid drugs. The receptors were gathered from a man aged 25 to 40 with Graves disease. Donor details come from another sample of the same person, matched by shared clones.

This clonotype was counted ten times or more. The chain uses TRBV29-1 and TRBJ2-7; TRBD1 matches 9 bases. The CDR3 extends over 17 amino acids. V lost 1 base, J lost 2 bases, and 12 bases stayed unmatched. CDR1 is SQVTM, CDR2 ANQGSEA, per germline. The CDR3 sequence: CSVEGKPGQGVPYEQYF. The CDR3 DNA is TGCAGCGTTGAAGGAAAACCGGGACAGGGTGTACCCTACGAGCAGTACTTC.

In this sample, this clonotype turned up many times. The gene calls are TRBV27 and TRBJ1-1; possibly TRBD1 for D (6 bases). V was trimmed by 7 bases and J by 4 bases, leaving 13 bases between them. The germline CDR1 and CDR2 sequences are MNHEY and SMNVEV (reference sequence). The CDR3 totals 13 residues. The CDR3 sequence is CASTLRGSTEAFF. In DNA form, the CDR3 reads TGTGCCAGCACCCTGAGGGGGAGCACTGAAGCTTTCTTT.

This clonotype was counted between two and nine times. The rearrangement joins TRBV20-1 to TRBJ1-2; TRBD1 might be the D (5 bases). The CDR3 extends over 13 amino acids. Germline V gene sequence: CDR1 DFQATT, CDR2 SNEGSKA (reference sequence). V was clipped by 5 bases and J by 8 bases, with 18 bases between them. The chain's CDR3 is CSAQVGREDGYTF. The CDR3 bases are TGCAGTGCTCAAGTAGGCAGGGAGGACGGCTACACCTTC.

This chain joins TRBV5-1 and TRBJ2-1; 8 bases align to TRBD2. The germline CDR1 and CDR2 sequences are SGHRS and YFSETQ. The V gene end was trimmed by 5 bases and the J gene end by 9 bases; junction bases not matched to a gene: 16. The CDR3 extends over 16 amino acids. The CDR3 sequence: CASSLHPGLVVCEQFF. For the CDR3, the DNA is TGCGCCAGCAGTCTACACCCGGGACTAGTTGTTTGTGAGCAGTTCTTC. Full variable domain (missing parts from reference TRBV5-1 and TRBJ2-1): KAGVTQTPRYLIKTRGQQVTLSCSPISGHRSVSWYQQTPGQGLQFLFEYFSETQRNKGNFPGRFSGRQFSNSRSEMNVSTLELGDSALYLCASSLHPGLVVCEQFFGPGTRLTVL.

The V and J genes are TRBV7-3 and TRBJ1-2, with 7 bases that match TRBD1. Germline V CDR1 and CDR2: SGHTA, FQGTGA. The trim removed 3 bases at V and 8 bases at J, leaving 6 bases unmatched. This CDR3 region has 13 residues. The CDR3 here is CASSFEGARGYTF. In DNA form, the CDR3 reads TGTGCCAGCAGCTTTGAGGGGGCGCGAGGCTACACCTTC.

This sequence joins TRBV30 and TRBJ2-5; D is perhaps TRBD2 (7 bases). The CDR3 spans 14 residues. Germline V gives CDR1 GTSNPN, CDR2 SVGIG (reference sequence). V lost 4 bases, J lost 4 bases, and 16 bases lay in between. CDR3 sequence: CAWNMGGLVETQYF. Here the CDR3 DNA reads TGTGCCTGGAACATGGGGGGGCTGGTAGAGACCCAGTACTTC.

V and J are TRBV20-1 and TRBJ2-2, with a weak D call TRBD1 (6 bases). The germline V gene has CDR1 DFQATT and CDR2 SNEGSKA (reference sequence). Trimming pared 1 base from V and 0 bases from J, leaving 9 bases between. The CDR3 sequence is 15 residues long. The CDR3 sequence: CSARVRTANTGELFF. CDR3 bases: TGCAGTGCTAGAGTTAGGACAGCGAACACCGGGGAGCTGTTTTTT.

In this sample, this clonotype turned up many times. V and J are TRBV7-8 and TRBJ2-7; D remains ambiguous. V gave up 1 base and J gave up 5 bases, with 6 bases separating them. The germline V gene encodes CDR1 SGHVS and CDR2 FQNEAQ. This CDR3 is built from 12 residues. As DNA, the CDR3 is TGTGCCAGCAGCTTAGGCGCGGACGAGCAGTACTTC. Translating gives CASSLGADEQYF.

This clonotype was detected ten times or more. V gene TRBV6-5 combines with J gene TRBJ2-3; tentative D call: TRBD2 (6 bases). The CDR3 has 17 residues. The germline gives CDR1 MNHEY, CDR2 SVGAGI. V lost 2 bases and J lost 0, with 15 bases in between. The DNA for the CDR3 is TGTGCCAGCAGTTACCGCTGGGGGACTGCTAGCACAGATACGCAGTATTTT. Translated: CASSYRWGTASTDTQYF.

The sample holds a few counts of this clonotype. The chain couples TRBV20-1 to TRBJ2-1; D gene unclear. CDR3 length: 13 amino acids. V lost 3 bases, J lost 7 bases, and 13 bases lay in between. The germline CDR1 and CDR2 sequences are DFQATT and SNEGSKA (reference sequence). The CDR3 loop reads CSASFEFRNEQFF. The DNA of the CDR3 is TGCAGTGCTAGCTTCGAGTTTAGGAATGAGCAGTTCTTC.

Points on this clonotype: One end of the junction fails to match germline, which may point to a read error. The chain is built from TRBV25-1 and TRBJ1-1; 8 nucleotides line up with TRBD1. Germline V gene sequence: CDR1 MGHDK, CDR2 SYGVNS. The CDR3 runs 12 residues. The CDR3 DNA reads as TGTGCCAGCAGACAGGGGGTGACTGAAGCTTCCTTT. It encodes CASRQGVTEASF.

This clonotype was counted at least ten times. The rearrangement links TRBV12-5 to TRBJ1-1; D remains unclear. V lost 0 bases to trimming and J lost 6 bases, with 11 bases between them. The CDR3 contains 14 residues. Germline-derived CDR1 and CDR2 are LGHNT and FRNRAP. The CDR3, as DNA: TGTGCTAGTGGTTTGGTTAATGGGGAAGCTGAAGCTTTCTTT. Translation gives CASGLVNGEAEAFF.

The chain joins TRBV4-1 to TRBJ2-5, with D possibly being TRBD2 (6 bases). This CDR3 has 13 residues. Germline V gene sequence: CDR1 MGHRA, CDR2 YSYEKL. Trimming removed 8 bases at V and 2 bases at J, with 12 bases between. As DNA, the CDR3 is TGCGCCAGCGCGTTGGCGGGACAAGAGACCCAGTACTTC. It specifies CASALAGQETQYF.

This clonotype occurred many times. The chain uses TRBV12-3 or TRBV12-4 and TRBJ2-7; a weak D match, TRBD1 (5 bases). V dropped 7 bases and J dropped 5 bases, with 12 bases sitting between them. The CDR3 has 12 amino acids. Written as DNA, the CDR3 is TGTGCCAGCACCCACCAGGGTGACGAGCAGTACTTC. This translates into CASTHQGDEQYF.

This clonotype appeared many times. The chain recombines TRBV11-2 with TRBJ2-3; D is possibly TRBD2 (5 bases). V was cut by 6 bases and J by 0 bases, with 16 bases left in between. Germline loops: CDR1 SGHAT, CDR2 FQNNGV. The CDR3 spans 16 residues. The CDR3 spells CASRTPLGGSTDTQYF. The CDR3 nucleotides read TGTGCCAGCAGGACCCCTCTAGGCGGGAGCACAGATACGCAGTATTTT.

As concerns this clonotype: A read error may explain this, as a much larger clone is one base away. This sequence joins TRBV6-2 or TRBV6-3 and TRBJ2-7; possible D gene TRBD2, 5 bases. Germline CDR1 is MNHEY and CDR2 is SVGEGT. V lost 5 bases and J 7 bases, leaving 24 bases between the germline ends. CDR3 length: 16 residues. As DNA, the CDR3 is TGTGCCAGCAGTCCGGGAAACACGGACTTTGCGGAAGAGCAGTACTTC. Translation: CASSPGNTDFAEEQYF.

This clonotype was found many times. This rearrangement joins TRBV12-3 or TRBV12-4 to TRBJ2-1, with unresolved D. The V gene lost 3 bases and the J gene lost 7 bases, with 7 bases spanning the gap. The CDR3 consists of 12 residues. Here the CDR3 DNA reads TGTGCCAGCAGTTTTCGCCCGAATGAGCAGTTCTTC. This gives the protein CASSFRPNEQFF.

This clonotype was counted many times. The CDR3 region has the DNA TGTGCCAGCAGTTCGGACAGGGGCGAAGGAGAGCAGTACTTC. Its translation is CASSSDRGEGEQYF. The chain carries TRBV12-3 or TRBV12-4 and TRBJ2-7, with 9 bases matching TRBD1. V shed 4 bases and J 7 bases; nucleotides not matched to a gene: 8. The CDR3 spans 14 residues.

This clonotype was detected ten times or more. This sequence joins TRBV15 and TRBJ1-5; no clear D. This CDR3 comprises 17 residues. Trimming took 0 bases from V and 1 from J, leaving 13 bases between them. CDR1 is LNHNV, CDR2 YYDKDF, per germline (reference sequence). This CDR3 is CATSRDMWAPSNQPQHF. CDR3 DNA: TGTGCCACCAGCAGAGATATGTGGGCCCCGAGCAATCAGCCCCAGCATTTT. Supplemented by reference TRBV15 and TRBJ1-5, the full variable domain reads DAMVIQNPRYQVTQFGKPVTLSCSQTLNHNVMYWYQQKSSQAPKLLFHYYDKDFNNEADTPDNFQSRRPNTSFCFLDIRSPGLGDTAMYLCATSRDMWAPSNQPQHFGDGTRLSIL.

This clonotype was detected many times. The V call is TRBV3-1, the J call TRBJ1-1; D gene ambiguous. Trimming took off 2 bases at V and 2 bases at J, with 9 bases between the two ends. The CDR3 spans 14 residues. Germline CDR1 reads LGHDT; CDR2 reads YNNKEL (reference sequence). CDR3 region: CASSQFQVNTEAFF. CDR3 in DNA: TGTGCCAGCAGCCAATTCCAGGTTAACACTGAAGCTTTCTTT.

This clonotype was detected many times. The V and J genes are TRBV27 and TRBJ1-2; D may be TRBD1 (5 bases). V lost 3 bases to trimming and J lost 8 bases, with 10 bases between them. CDR3 length equals 12 residues. Germline values: CDR1 MNHEY, CDR2 SMNVEV (reference sequence). The CDR3 here is CASSFQGRGYTF. In DNA form, the CDR3 reads TGTGCCAGCAGTTTCCAGGGTCGGGGCTACACCTTC.

This clonotype appeared a few times. This rearrangement joins TRBV5-1 to TRBJ2-2; 7 positions agree with TRBD2. V shed 0 bases and J 2 bases; nucleotides not matched to a gene: 16. The CDR3 runs to 20 residues. Germline V lookup: CDR1 SGHRS, CDR2 YFSETQ. The DNA of the CDR3 is TGCGCCAGCAGCTTGGTTTTTGAAGGCGGGAGAGCAAGAAACACCGGGGAGCTGTTTTTT. Translation: CASSLVFEGGRARNTGELFF.

A few counts support this clonotype. This chain uses TRBV5-1 with TRBJ2-7; D possibly corresponds to TRBD2 (6 bases). The germline V gene encodes CDR1 SGHRS and CDR2 YFSETQ. Deletions cut 4 bases from V and 2 bases from J, with 13 bases between. The CDR3 length is 14 residues. The DNA of the CDR3 is TGCGCCAGCAGCCTGACTAGTTCCACCTACGAGCAGTACTTC. This codes for CASSLTSSTYEQYF.